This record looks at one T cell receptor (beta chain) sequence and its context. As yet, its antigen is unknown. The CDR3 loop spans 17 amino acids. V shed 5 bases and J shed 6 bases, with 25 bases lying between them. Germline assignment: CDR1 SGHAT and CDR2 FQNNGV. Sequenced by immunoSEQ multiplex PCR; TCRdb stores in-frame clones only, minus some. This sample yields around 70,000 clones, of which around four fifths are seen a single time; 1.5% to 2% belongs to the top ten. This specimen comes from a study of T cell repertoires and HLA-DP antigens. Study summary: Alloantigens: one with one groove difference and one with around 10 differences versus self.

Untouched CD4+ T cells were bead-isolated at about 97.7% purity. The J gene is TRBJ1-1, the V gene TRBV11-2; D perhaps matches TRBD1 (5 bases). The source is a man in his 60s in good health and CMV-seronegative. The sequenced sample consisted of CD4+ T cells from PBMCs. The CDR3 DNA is TGTGCCAGCAGCCCAGGAACATGGGACCCAAGGGAACCTGAAGCTTTCTTT. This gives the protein CASSPGTWDPREPEAFF.